This T cell receptor (beta chain) was recovered during a study of Graves' ophthalmopathy and Graves' hyperthyroidism. The hyperthyroidism patients, aged 18 to 65, had been newly diagnosed, with under 2 months' duration. The V gene's germline CDR1 is LNHDA and CDR2 SQIVND (reference sequence). Trimming took 1 base from V and 3 from J, leaving 9 bases between them. The CDR3 covers 15 residues. Amplification of the TCR beta CDR3 regions used RNA transcripts (as template). Scientists carried out first-round RT-PCR using HTBI primers and then a second-round multiplex PCR. TCRdb ran MiXCR on the multiplex PCR reads and lists one entry per CDR3 protein. The table has over a million distinct CDR3 sequences, 35% to 40% seen once; the top ten hold over 8.5%.

The sequenced sample was peripheral blood or thyroid tissue (not recorded which). The clonotype comes from an adult man with Graves' hyperthyroidism. The chain links TRBV19 to TRBJ2-2, with D perhaps given as TRBD1 or TRBD2 (5 bases each). CDR3 in amino acids: CASSIVLGHTGELFF. The CDR3, as DNA: TGTGCCAGTAGTATAGTACTGGGACACACCGGGGAGCTGTTTTTT.